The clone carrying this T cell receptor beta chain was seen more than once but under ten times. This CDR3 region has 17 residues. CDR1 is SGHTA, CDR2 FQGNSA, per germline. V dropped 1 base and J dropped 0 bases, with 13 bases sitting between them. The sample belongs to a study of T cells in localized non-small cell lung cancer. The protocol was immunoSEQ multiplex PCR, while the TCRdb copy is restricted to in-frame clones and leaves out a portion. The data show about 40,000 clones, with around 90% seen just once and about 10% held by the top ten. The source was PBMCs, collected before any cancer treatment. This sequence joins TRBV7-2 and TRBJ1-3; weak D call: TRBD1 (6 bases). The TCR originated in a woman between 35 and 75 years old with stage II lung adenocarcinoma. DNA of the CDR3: TGTGCCAGCAGCTTAGGGTCAGGGACAACCTCTGGAAACACCATATATTTT. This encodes CASSLGSGTTSGNTIYF.